The 28 T cell receptor beta chains below come from one sample, sequenced in a study of T cells in localized non-small cell lung cancer. Sequencing was performed with immunoSEQ multiplex PCR; in TCRdb, only in-frame clones are kept and a portion is missing. The sample includes fewer than 75,000 clones, 84% seen only once; the top ten take approximately 1.3%. The sample here was peripheral blood, taken before any cancer treatment. The source is an older female donor with stage I lung adenocarcinoma.

The chain employs TRBV7-6 and TRBJ1-2; the match to TRBD1 covers 11 bases. This CDR3 has 14 residues. CDR1 is SGHVS and CDR2 is FNYEAQ in the germline V gene. The trim removed 0 bases at V and 6 bases at J, leaving 0 bases unmatched. CDR3 DNA: TGTGCCAGCAGCTTAGCGGACAGGGGGCATGGCTACACCTTC. Its translation is CASSLADRGHGYTF.

The chain couples TRBV19 to TRBJ2-6, with 7 bases aligning to TRBD1. Germline CDR1 LNHDA, CDR2 SQIVND (reference sequence). The V and J ends lost 1 base and 3 bases, in that order; junction bases with no gene match: 9. The length of the CDR3 is 18 residues. CDR3 loop: CASSIAGQAGLGANVLTF. The CDR3 DNA sequence: TGTGCCAGTAGTATAGCTGGACAGGCGGGTCTTGGGGCCAACGTCCTGACTTTC.

The V and J genes are TRBV27 and TRBJ2-5; 7 bases align to TRBD1. The CDR3 loop spans 13 amino acids. The germline gives CDR1 MNHEY, CDR2 SMNVEV (reference sequence). V shed 6 bases, J shed 2 bases, and the junction held 3 bases outside the gene matches. CDR3 sequence reads: CASRLTGQETQYF. CDR3 DNA: TGTGCCAGCAGGTTGACAGGGCAAGAGACCCAGTACTTC.

The chain is built from TRBV19 and TRBJ1-1, with D possibly being TRBD1 (5 bases). V lost 4 bases and J 1 base, leaving 10 bases between the germline ends. The length of the CDR3 is 14 residues. Germline V gene data show CDR1 as LNHDA and CDR2 as SQIVND (reference sequence). CDR3 sequence reads: CASSKRGRNTEAFF. The CDR3 DNA is TGTGCCAGTAGTAAGAGGGGCAGGAACACTGAAGCTTTCTTT. The whole variable domain, filled in from reference TRBV19 and TRBJ1-1, reads DGGITQSPKYLFRKEGQNVTLSCEQNLNHDAMYWYRQDPGQGLRLIYYSQIVNDFQKGDIAEGYSVSREKKESFPLTVTSAQKNPTAFYLCASSKRGRNTEAFFGQGTRLTVV.

The V and J genes are TRBV5-6 and TRBJ1-2, with 12 bases aligning to TRBD1. Germline V gives CDR1 SGHDT, CDR2 YYEEEE. J gave up 8 bases and V 4 bases, and 9 bases lay outside the gene matches. The CDR3 is 15 amino acids. CDR3 in amino acids: CASSQKGTGGRGYTF. CDR3 bases: TGTGCCAGCAGCCAAAAAGGGACAGGGGGCAGGGGCTACACCTTC.

Only a few counts were recorded for this clone. V gene TRBV29-1 combines with J gene TRBJ2-7; TRBD1 aligns across 8 bases. In germline, CDR1 is SQVTM, CDR2 ANQGSEA. The CDR3 consists of 13 residues. V lost 1 base and J lost 4; bases outside the gene matches: 3. In DNA form, the CDR3 reads TGCAGCGTTGAAGGGACAGGGAAGTACGAGCAGTACTTC. This codes for CSVEGTGKYEQYF.

V and J are TRBV25-1 and TRBJ1-2; 10 bases are shared with TRBD1. Looked up from germline, CDR1 is MGHDK and CDR2 is SYGVNS. J was trimmed by 3 bases and V by 1 base; bases with no gene match: 2. The CDR3 consists of 15 residues. Written as DNA, the CDR3 is TGTGCCAGCAGTGAATTGGGACAGGGGTACTATGGCTACACCTTC. Translating it yields CASSELGQGYYGYTF.

The chain recombines TRBV7-9 with TRBJ2-5, with 12 bases aligning to TRBD2. The CDR3 runs 14 residues. CDR1 is SEHNR and CDR2 is FQNEAQ in the germline V gene (reference sequence). Losses at the gene ends were 5 bases for V and 5 bases for J; bases not matched to a gene: 3. CDR3 DNA sequence: TGTGCCAGCAGCCCCGGACTAGCGGGGGAGACCCAGTACTTC. It specifies CASSPGLAGETQYF.

V is TRBV6-5 and J is TRBJ2-7; D gene unclear. V lost 2 bases and J lost 5, with 13 bases in between. Germline CDR1 MNHEY, CDR2 SVGAGI. The length of the CDR3 is 14 residues. As DNA, the CDR3 is TGTGCCAGCAGTTACAAGGGTGGAGTCAACGAGCAGTACTTC. This codes for CASSYKGGVNEQYF.

The V and J genes are TRBV28 and TRBJ2-5, with unresolved D. The CDR3 is 12 amino acids. V was cut by 6 bases and J by 5 bases, with 10 bases left in between. The germline CDR1 and CDR2 sequences are MDHEN and SYDVKM. The CDR3 sequence: CASRIVGETQYF. CDR3 coding DNA: TGTGCCAGCAGAATAGTCGGGGAGACCCAGTACTTC.

The chain combines TRBV5-1 with TRBJ2-1, with 11 bases lining up with TRBD2. From germline, CDR1 is SGHRS and CDR2 YFSETQ. CDR3 length: 17 residues. Trimming cost V 4 bases and J 6 bases; bases outside gene matches: 12. This chain's CDR3 is CASSVEGLAVSPNEQFF. Written as DNA, the CDR3 is TGCGCCAGCAGCGTGGAGGGACTAGCGGTTTCCCCCAATGAGCAGTTCTTC.

The V gene is TRBV2, the J gene TRBJ1-3; D gene uncertain. CDR3 length: 14 residues. Trimming removed 4 bases from V and 4 bases from J, with 11 bases in between. Germline V lookup: CDR1 SNHLY, CDR2 FYNNEI. The CDR3 DNA reads TGTGCCAGCAGTGGATTGGGGAGCGGAAACACCATATATTTT. This sequence encodes CASSGLGSGNTIYF.

The chain uses TRBV4-2 and TRBJ2-7; 8 nucleotides agree with TRBD2. This CDR3 has 16 residues. The germline V gene encodes CDR1 LGHNA and CDR2 YNFKEQ. The V segment lost 4 bases and the J segment 0 bases; nucleotides outside the gene matches: 8. In DNA form, the CDR3 reads TGTGCCAGCAGCCCCGGAGCGGGGGACTCCTCCTACGAGCAGTACTTC. This gives the protein CASSPGAGDSSYEQYF.

The V and J genes are TRBV28 and TRBJ1-1, with a possible D match to TRBD1 (6 bases). Trimming removed 1 base from V and 2 bases from J, with 11 bases in between. Germline-derived CDR1 and CDR2 are MDHEN and SYDVKM. The CDR3 is 15 residues long. For the CDR3, the DNA is TGTGCCAGCAGTTTATTGGGCAGGGGAAACACTGAAGCTTTCTTT. This codes for CASSLLGRGNTEAFF.

This clone was counted between two and nine times. This chain links TRBV6-1 with TRBJ2-7, with D maybe TRBD1 (6 bases). The CDR3 is 15 amino acids. Germline assignment: CDR1 MNHNS and CDR2 SASEGT. Between the trimmed V and J ends, which lost 7 bases and 3 bases, there was a span of 19 bases. CDR3 sequence reads: CASTHSPDSDYEQYF. The CDR3 DNA reads as TGTGCCAGCACCCACTCCCCGGACAGCGACTACGAGCAGTACTTC.

The J gene is TRBJ1-5, the V gene TRBV6-4; 9 bases fit TRBD1. Germline assignment: CDR1 MRHNA and CDR2 SNTAGT. Losses at the gene ends were 6 bases for V and 3 bases for J; bases not matched to a gene: 6. The CDR3 consists of 15 residues. This CDR3 reads CASSAHRGHNQPQHF. The CDR3 DNA reads TGTGCCAGCAGCGCTCACAGGGGGCACAATCAGCCCCAGCATTTT.

The chain combines TRBV5-1 with TRBJ1-1; D gene ambiguous. Germline V lookup: CDR1 SGHRS, CDR2 YFSETQ. Trimming stripped 4 bases from V and 0 bases from J, with 7 bases between. The CDR3 totals 13 residues. In DNA, the CDR3 is TGCGCCAGCAGCACGGACCTGAACACTGAAGCTTTCTTT. Amino acid sequence: CASSTDLNTEAFF.

The chain links TRBV7-8 to TRBJ1-1; D is possibly TRBD1 (5 bases). Trimming took off 0 bases at V and 11 bases at J, with 16 bases between the two ends. CDR1 and CDR2 (germline): SGHVS, FQNEAQ. This CDR3 contains 14 residues. This CDR3 reads CASSLAPRRGRAFF. The DNA of the CDR3 is TGTGCCAGCAGCTTAGCTCCCCGGCGGGGGAGGGCTTTCTTT.

The J gene is TRBJ2-4, the V gene TRBV6-1, with D possibly matching TRBD2 (6 bases). Per germline, CDR1 MNHNS and CDR2 SASEGT. Trimming took off 1 base at V and 8 bases at J, with 9 bases between the two ends. The CDR3 runs 13 residues. The CDR3 nucleotides read TGTGCCAGCAGTGAAGGGGGGGAGGACATTCAGTACTTC. Translated, it gives CASSEGGEDIQYF.

This rearrangement joins TRBV5-1 to TRBJ1-1; 10 bases are a match to TRBD1. Germline CDR1 SGHRS, CDR2 YFSETQ. This CDR3 is 16 amino acids long. Trimming at V came to 4 bases and at J to 5 bases, leaving 11 bases not matched to a gene. The CDR3 loop reads CASSARDRGYRTEAFF. In nucleotides, the CDR3 is TGCGCCAGCAGCGCCCGGGACAGGGGTTATCGGACTGAAGCTTTCTTT.

In its sample, this clone ranks as medium-sized. It is unclear where the CDR3 begins or ends on the DNA, so no DNA is shown, and the CDR3 is as TCRdb lists it. The chain combines TRBV27 with TRBJ1-3; TRBD1, the table's D call, was not compared with the DNA. The CDR3 sequence runs 19 residues, both termini included. Germline CDR1 reads MNHEY; CDR2 reads SMNVEV (reference sequence). CDR3 sequence: CASSLFGPGGSGSGNTIYF.

The V gene is TRBV12-5, the J gene TRBJ1-3; D is undetermined. The germline V and J ends were trimmed by 6 bases and 0 bases, with 9 bases remaining between them. The V gene's germline CDR1 is LGHNT and CDR2 FRNRAP. The CDR3 sequence is 14 residues long. The CDR3 nucleotides are TGTGCTAGTGGCGAGGGTAGCTCTGGAAACACCATATATTTT. This encodes CASGEGSSGNTIYF.

This chain connects TRBV27 to TRBJ2-7; 7 bases fit TRBD2. Trimming at V came to 5 bases and at J to 1 base, leaving 11 bases not matched to a gene. Germline lookup yields CDR1 MNHEY and CDR2 SMNVEV (reference sequence). CDR3 length equals 16 residues. CDR3 sequence reads: CASSPSSGGRSYEQYF. The CDR3 DNA reads as TGTGCCAGCAGTCCATCATCCGGCGGGAGATCCTACGAGCAGTACTTC.

The rearrangement joins TRBV12-5 to TRBJ1-3; the D gene is possibly TRBD1 (5 bases). This CDR3 is 15 amino acids long. V lost 7 bases and J 0 bases, leaving 13 bases between the germline ends. Germline loops: CDR1 LGHNT, CDR2 FRNRAP. CDR3 region: CASVAGPSSGNTIYF. The CDR3 DNA reads as TGTGCTAGTGTAGCGGGACCCAGCTCTGGAAACACCATATATTTT.

About this clone itself: One end of the junction does not line up with germline, which may come from a read error. The sample has other DNA sequences that encode this CDR3 too. The CDR3 nucleotides read TGTGCCAGCAGCTTGGCCCCTACTAGCGGGGGGCCCTACACAGATACACAGTATTTT. Its translation is CASSLAPTSGGPYTDTQYF. The chain carries TRBV5-6 and TRBJ2-3; the match to TRBD2 covers 12 bases. CDR3 length equals 19 residues. The germline gives CDR1 SGHDT, CDR2 YYEEEE.

The chain recombines TRBV5-1 with TRBJ2-6; D perhaps matches TRBD1 (5 bases). The germline V gene encodes CDR1 SGHRS and CDR2 YFSETQ. This CDR3 contains 17 residues. V lost 0 bases to trimming and J lost 4 bases, with 14 bases between them. The CDR3 protein is CASSLALAGPGANVLTF. CDR3 sequence (DNA): TGCGCCAGCAGCTTGGCGCTGGCAGGGCCAGGGGCCAACGTCCTGACTTTC.

The V gene is TRBV5-4, the J gene TRBJ2-5, with a tentative D call TRBD1 (5 bases). CDR1 is SGHNT, CDR2 YYREEE, per germline (reference sequence). The CDR3 is made up of 16 amino acids. Between the trimmed V and J ends, which lost 0 bases and 5 bases, there was a span of 17 bases. CDR3 loop: CASSLGGVLGLETQYF. Here the CDR3 DNA reads TGTGCCAGCAGCTTGGGGGGCGTCCTCGGGCTTGAGACCCAGTACTTC.

This clone is a singleton in its sample. Here the CDR3 reads CASSLMGGTDTYEQYF. The CDR3 DNA follows: TGTGCCAGCAGCTTAATGGGCGGGACAGACACCTACGAGCAGTACTTC. The rearrangement links TRBV7-3 to TRBJ2-7; maybe TRBD1 (7 bases). CDR1 SGHTA and CDR2 FQGTGA come from the germline V gene. V was cut by 1 base and J by 2 bases, with 15 bases left in between. This CDR3 region has 16 residues.